The 30 T cell receptor beta chains in this list originate from one sample, sequenced in a study of Graves' ophthalmopathy and Graves' hyperthyroidism. The authors amplified TCR beta CDR3 regions, and they did so from RNA transcripts for repertoire sequencing. RT-PCR was first run with HTBI primers, then multiplex PCR in a second round. TCRdb redid the calling of the multiplex PCR reads with MiXCR, one entry per CDR3 protein. The sample lists approximately 480,000 distinct CDR3 sequences, approximately 15% occurring once. The sequencing input was blood. These receptors were obtained from a woman aged 25-40 years with Graves' ophthalmopathy.

This clonotype was seen many times. The rearrangement joins TRBV18 to TRBJ2-7; TRBD1 agrees at 11 bases. With 0 bases clipped from V and 6 bases from J, the junction kept 4 bases outside the gene matches. Germline V gene sequence: CDR1 KGHSH, CDR2 LQKENI. The CDR3 is 15 amino acids. The CDR3 spells CASSPPGTGGSEQYF. The CDR3 nucleotides read TGTGCCAGCTCACCACCGGGGACAGGGGGAAGCGAGCAGTACTTC.

This clonotype was seen ten or more times. This chain uses TRBV28 with TRBJ1-2; TRBD1 agrees at 8 bases. Trimming at V came to 6 bases and at J to 3 bases, leaving 6 bases not matched to a gene. Germline lookup yields CDR1 MDHEN and CDR2 SYDVKM. This CDR3 has 14 residues. Written as DNA, the CDR3 is TGTGCCAGCAGCAGGGGGCTAAGAGACTATGGCTACACCTTC. This codes for CASSRGLRDYGYTF.

The table lists this clonotype with a few counts. The gene calls are TRBV5-1 and TRBJ2-2, with 7 bases lining up with TRBD1. V lost 4 bases to trimming and J lost 6 bases; unmatched junction nucleotides: 12. Looked up from germline, CDR1 is SGHRS and CDR2 is YFSETQ. CDR3 length: 16 amino acids. CDR3 bases: TGCGCCAGCAGCGGACGACAGGGTGGTTCTTCCGGGGAGCTGTTTTTT. Translation: CASSGRQGGSSGELFF. The full variable domain, with the rest looked up from reference TRBV5-1 and TRBJ2-2, is KAGVTQTPRYLIKTRGQQVTLSCSPISGHRSVSWYQQTPGQGLQFLFEYFSETQRNKGNFPGRFSGRQFSNSRSEMNVSTLELGDSALYLCASSGRQGGSSGELFFGEGSRLTVL.

Many counts were recorded for this clonotype. The V gene is TRBV6-1, the J gene TRBJ2-2; unclear D gene. The CDR3 covers 13 residues. V was clipped by 8 bases and J by 5 bases, with 12 bases between them. Germline values: CDR1 MNHNS, CDR2 SASEGT. The CDR3 region is CASVGVGTGELFF. The CDR3 nucleotides read TGTGCCAGCGTGGGCGTTGGGACCGGGGAGCTGTTTTTT.

This clonotype has ten or more counts. V usage is TRBV12-3 or TRBV12-4 and J usage is TRBJ2-7; TRBD1 matches 8 bases. The CDR3 is 15 amino acids. Trimming cost V 5 bases and J 10 bases; bases outside gene matches: 16. CDR3 nucleotides: TGTGCCAGCAGTCCACAGGGGGGTCTACGCGGACGACAGTACTTC. Translation gives CASSPQGGLRGRQYF.

CDR3 in amino acids: CASGPAANTEAFF. CDR3 nucleotides: TGTGCCAGCGGACCAGCAGCGAACACTGAAGCTTTCTTT. V is TRBV27 and J is TRBJ1-1; D is uncertain. Germline CDR1 reads MNHEY; CDR2 reads SMNVEV (reference sequence). The CDR3 is made up of 13 amino acids. Trimming stripped 8 bases from V and 1 base from J, with 11 bases between.

This clonotype was observed at least ten times. The chain is built from TRBV20-1 and TRBJ2-5; 9 bases agree with TRBD2. V gave up 6 bases and J gave up 2 bases; unmatched junction bases: 4. CDR1 and CDR2 from the germline V gene are DFQATT and SNEGSKA (reference sequence). The CDR3 sequence is 13 residues long. Here the CDR3 reads CSAHLAGQETQYF. DNA of the CDR3: TGCAGTGCACATCTAGCGGGGCAAGAGACCCAGTACTTC.

This clonotype was counted many times. The chain carries TRBV11-3 and TRBJ2-7; weak D call: TRBD1 (5 bases). The V gene's germline CDR1 is SGHNT and CDR2 YENEEA. The germline V and J ends were trimmed by 1 base and 5 bases, with 12 bases remaining between them. CDR3 size: 14 residues. The CDR3: CASSLGQTPDEQYF. The CDR3 region has the DNA TGTGCCAGCAGCTTAGGACAGACCCCGGACGAGCAGTACTTC.

This clonotype was counted many times. This rearrangement joins TRBV6-5 to TRBJ1-1; D is undetermined. Deletions cut 7 bases from V and 5 bases from J, with 20 bases between. The CDR3 runs to 15 residues. Per the germline V gene, CDR1 is MNHEY and CDR2 is SVGAGI. The CDR3 protein is CASTPSGVLGTEAFF. CDR3 coding DNA: TGTGCCAGCACTCCGTCGGGTGTCCTGGGGACTGAAGCTTTCTTT.

This clonotype was counted many times. The CDR3 bases are TGTGCCAGCAGTTCGGGACTAGCGGGGGCAGGAGAGCAGTACTTC. Protein: CASSSGLAGAGEQYF. The chain employs TRBV6-5 and TRBJ2-7; 14 bases fit TRBD2. The CDR3 is 15 residues long. V dropped 4 bases and J dropped 7; count of bases not matched to a gene: 6. Per the germline V gene, CDR1 is MNHEY and CDR2 is SVGAGI.

In this sample, this clonotype turned up many times. CDR3 in amino acids: CASSRAANTEAFF. In DNA form, the CDR3 reads TGTGCCAGCTCCCGGGCTGCGAACACTGAAGCTTTCTTT. This chain links TRBV19 with TRBJ1-1; D is ambiguous. The CDR3 runs 13 residues. The V and J ends lost 9 bases and 1 base respectively, with 12 bases between them. Germline V CDR1 and CDR2: LNHDA, SQIVND (reference sequence). The full variable domain, in which reference TRBV19 and TRBJ1-1 provide the parts outside the CDR3, is DGGITQSPKYLFRKEGQNVTLSCEQNLNHDAMYWYRQDPGQGLRLIYYSQIVNDFQKGDIAEGYSVSREKKESFPLTVTSAQKNPTAFYLCASSRAANTEAFFGQGTRLTVV.

In this sample, this clonotype turned up many times. The chain combines TRBV5-1 with TRBJ2-7, with D hard to call. Germline loops: CDR1 SGHRS, CDR2 YFSETQ. The CDR3 extends over 15 amino acids. V lost 0 bases and J 1 base, leaving 11 bases between the germline ends. The CDR3 coding sequence is TGCGCCAGCAGCTTGGAACTGTTACCTTCCTACGAGCAGTACTTC. Protein: CASSLELLPSYEQYF.

This clonotype was seen repeatedly, ten times or more. In DNA, the CDR3 is TGTGCCAGCGCGTTGCGGAGCGCGGCTGAAGCTTTCTTT. Amino acid sequence: CASALRSAAEAFF. The chain employs TRBV12-3 or TRBV12-4 and TRBJ1-1; D unclear. V was cut by 8 bases and J by 6 bases, with 16 bases left in between. This CDR3 is 13 amino acids long.

V gene TRBV6-4 combines with J gene TRBJ1-5, with D maybe TRBD1 (6 bases). The CDR3 contains 17 residues. V was cut by 2 bases and J by 0 bases, with 14 bases left in between. From germline, CDR1 is MRHNA and CDR2 SNTAGT. CDR3 amino acids: CASSDITTGYSNQPQHF. DNA for the CDR3: TGTGCCAGCAGTGACATCACGACAGGTTATAGCAATCAGCCCCAGCATTTT.

This clonotype was seen many times. The J gene is TRBJ2-7, the V gene TRBV27, with 9 bases matching TRBD2. CDR3 length: 14 amino acids. Germline CDR1 is MNHEY and CDR2 is SMNVEV (reference sequence). Trimming at V came to 6 bases and at J to 2 bases, leaving 5 bases not matched to a gene. The CDR3 reads CASRGGGRAYEQYF. The DNA of the CDR3 is TGTGCCAGCAGGGGCGGCGGGAGGGCCTACGAGCAGTACTTC.

This sequence joins TRBV20-1 and TRBJ2-7; 10 positions agree with TRBD1. Trimming at V came to 2 bases and at J to 3 bases, leaving 7 bases not matched to a gene. The CDR3 is made up of 15 amino acids. CDR1 DFQATT and CDR2 SNEGSKA come from the germline V gene (reference sequence). For the CDR3, the DNA is TGCAGTGCTAGACCTTTCCGGACAGGGGGCTACGAGCAGTACTTC. Translation gives CSARPFRTGGYEQYF.

Ten or more counts support this clonotype. V usage is TRBV6-2 or TRBV6-3 and J usage is TRBJ2-2, with 10 bases aligning to TRBD2. CDR3 length: 17 amino acids. V gave up 5 bases and J gave up 0 bases; unmatched junction bases: 6. CDR1 and CDR2 (germline): MNHEY, SVGEGT. The CDR3 DNA sequence: TGTGCCAGCAGTGCCCTGGGGACTAGCGCGAACACCGGGGAGCTGTTTTTT. This translates into CASSALGTSANTGELFF.

Ten or more counts support this clonotype. The genes are TRBV28 and TRBJ2-7; 8 positions match TRBD2. The V segment lost 7 bases and the J segment 4 bases; nucleotides outside the gene matches: 6. Germline lookup yields CDR1 MDHEN and CDR2 SYDVKM. The CDR3 covers 13 residues. The CDR3 reads CASKASGWYEQYF. CDR3 nucleotides: TGTGCCAGCAAGGCTAGCGGGTGGTACGAGCAGTACTTC.

This clonotype has a count of ten or more. V is TRBV29-1 and J is TRBJ2-2, with 9 bases matching TRBD1. V trimming: 6 bases; J trimming: 4 bases; junction bases outside the gene matches: 3. CDR3 length: 13 residues. Germline V CDR1 and CDR2: SQVTM, ANQGSEA. CDR3 DNA: TGCAGCGTGGCGACAGGGGGCACCGGGGAGCTGTTTTTT. Encoded protein: CSVATGGTGELFF.

Ten or more counts support this clonotype. The chain employs TRBV20-1 and TRBJ1-2, with D perhaps matching TRBD1 (6 bases). CDR1 and CDR2 (germline): DFQATT, SNEGSKA (reference sequence). V gave up 3 bases and J gave up 7 bases, with 27 bases separating them. The CDR3 covers 17 residues. Here the CDR3 DNA reads TGCAGTGCTAGGCCGGGACATGCGGGGCGGGATTTCGGTGGCTACACCTTC. Protein sequence: CSARPGHAGRDFGGYTF.

This clonotype was picked up many times. This chain uses TRBV7-2 with TRBJ2-5, with D maybe TRBD1 (6 bases). V shed 5 bases and J shed 5 bases, with 12 bases lying between them. This CDR3 comprises 13 residues. Germline V lookup: CDR1 SGHTA, CDR2 FQGNSA. The CDR3 DNA is TGTGCCAGCAGCCGACAGGCTTTGGAGACCCAGTACTTC. Protein: CASSRQALETQYF.

This clonotype was observed at least ten times. The rearrangement uses TRBV6-1 and TRBJ1-2; 7 bases align to TRBD1. V lost 0 bases to trimming and J lost 2 bases; unmatched junction nucleotides: 3. This CDR3 has 15 amino acids. Looked up from germline, CDR1 is MNHNS and CDR2 is SASEGT. The CDR3 DNA sequence: TGTGCCAGCAGTGAAGCTGGGGACAGAAACTATGGCTACACCTTC. As protein: CASSEAGDRNYGYTF.

The sample holds many counts of this clonotype. The chain joins TRBV10-3 to TRBJ2-7, with TRBD1 matching over 8 bases. The CDR3 extends over 15 amino acids. Germline CDR1 and CDR2: ENHRY and SYGVKD. Losses at the gene ends were 4 bases for V and 9 bases for J; bases not matched to a gene: 14. The CDR3 bases are TGTGCCATCAGTGCAGCCGGGACAGGTACCATCGGGCAGTACTTC. Translated, it gives CAISAAGTGTIGQYF.

This clonotype occurred many times. The rearrangement uses TRBV28 and TRBJ1-1; a weak D match, TRBD1 (6 bases). V was cut by 3 bases and J by 0 bases, with 32 bases left in between. The CDR3 extends over 22 amino acids. Germline assignment: CDR1 MDHEN and CDR2 SYDVKM. The CDR3 reads CASSFLLPHFNRESGVNTEAFF. As DNA, the CDR3 is TGTGCCAGCAGTTTCCTGTTACCTCACTTCAACAGGGAATCGGGGGTGAACACTGAAGCTTTCTTT.

This clonotype showed up many times. J is TRBJ2-7 and V is TRBV28; 8 nucleotides align to TRBD2. The V and J ends lost 6 bases and 2 bases, in that order; junction bases with no gene match: 9. This CDR3 has 15 amino acids. Germline V CDR1 and CDR2: MDHEN, SYDVKM. The CDR3 DNA reads as TGTGCCAGCAGAAAAAGCGGGAGTTCACCCTACGAGCAGTACTTC. Its protein product is CASRKSGSSPYEQYF.

The chain combines TRBV24-1 with TRBJ2-2; D tentatively fits TRBD1 or TRBD2 (5 bases each). The CDR3 loop spans 15 amino acids. Looked up from germline, CDR1 is KGHDR and CDR2 is SFDVKD. V was cut by 4 bases and J by 2 bases, with 10 bases left in between. In DNA form, the CDR3 reads TGTGCCACCAGTGAAGGGACGGCTAACACCGGGGAGCTGTTTTTT. It codes for CATSEGTANTGELFF.

In its sample, this clonotype was seen many times. The V gene is TRBV12-3 or TRBV12-4, the J gene TRBJ2-7, with D perhaps TRBD2 (7 bases). The CDR3 is made up of 16 amino acids. Between the trimmed V and J ends, which lost 1 base and 2 bases, there was a span of 15 bases. The CDR3 sequence is CASSLVGGRDAYEQYF. CDR3 bases: TGTGCCAGCAGTTTAGTGGGGGGGCGCGACGCCTACGAGCAGTACTTC.

This clonotype was observed at least ten times. The chain joins TRBV6-1 to TRBJ2-4; 9 bases align to TRBD2. The CDR3 contains 15 residues. Germline CDR1 and CDR2: MNHNS and SASEGT. V lost 8 bases, J lost 3 bases, and 8 bases stayed unmatched. The CDR3 DNA reads as TGTGCCAGCCAGACTAGCGGAGGGGACAAAAACATTCAGTACTTC. This gives the protein CASQTSGGDKNIQYF.

The chain links TRBV7-8 to TRBJ2-2, with no clear D. Trimming cost V 4 bases and J 11 bases, with 5 bases left between them. CDR1 is SGHVS, CDR2 FQNEAQ, per germline. The CDR3 is 10 residues long. CDR3 nucleotides: TGTGCCAGCAGCTCGCGAGAGCTGTTTTTT. Translated: CASSSRELFF.

This clonotype was seen many times. This chain links TRBV6-1 with TRBJ1-6; D is undetermined. Germline V gives CDR1 MNHNS, CDR2 SASEGT. Trimming stripped 5 bases from V and 14 bases from J, with 16 bases between. The CDR3 is 13 amino acids. The CDR3 loop reads CASSSTRSPSLHF. CDR3 coding DNA: TGTGCCAGCAGTTCGACTCGGTCTCCGTCCCTCCACTTT.